Below are 14 T cell receptor beta chains sequenced from a single sample in a study of cytomegalovirus exposure and HLA in healthy donors listed by TCRdb under 2017. Library prep was done by the immunoSEQ multiplex PCR assay. The multiplex PCR relied on a mix of 60 forward primers for TCR Vbeta segments and 13 reverse primers for TCR Jbeta segments. TCRdb mirrors the immuneACCESS table, restricted to in-frame sequences. Some clones are absent from its copies; in checked studies, under half trace to an unresolved V gene, and the reason for the others is unknown. The sample profile shows 120,000 or so clones; over 60% of them were found once. The ten largest clonotypes hold around 3.7% of the sample. Material: PBMCs. All receptors come from a man younger than 45 in good health and CMV-seronegative.

The genes are TRBV6-1 and TRBJ1-4; D not certain. The V end was cut by 1 base, the J end by 5 bases, with 8 bases between. The CDR3 runs to 14 residues. In germline, CDR1 is MNHNS, CDR2 SASEGT. CDR3 amino acids: CASSEGGANEKLFF. DNA for the CDR3: TGTGCCAGCAGTGAAGGAGGTGCCAATGAAAAACTGTTTTTT.

This clone was seen just once. The genes are TRBV6-5 and TRBJ1-6; TRBD1 agrees at 7 bases. V gave up 5 bases and J gave up 6 bases; unmatched junction bases: 7. CDR1 is MNHEY, CDR2 SVGAGI, per germline. The CDR3 is 15 amino acids. CDR3 sequence: CASSQTGTVNSPLHF. CDR3 coding DNA: TGTGCCAGCAGTCAAACCGGGACAGTTAATTCACCCCTCCACTTT.

The chain carries TRBV19 and TRBJ2-7; tentative D call: TRBD1 (8 bases). With 3 bases removed from V and 7 bases from J, the gap between germline ends came to 19 bases. There are 15 residues in the CDR3. Germline CDR1 LNHDA, CDR2 SQIVND (reference sequence). CDR3 region: CASSMRGTGWGEQYF. The CDR3 DNA reads as TGTGCCAGTAGTATGCGGGGGACAGGCTGGGGGGAGCAGTACTTC.

The chain uses TRBV11-2 and TRBJ2-3, with D possibly TRBD1 on 6 matching bases. This CDR3 has 18 amino acids. Trimming left V 1 base short and J 2 bases short, with 19 bases between. The germline V gene has CDR1 SGHAT and CDR2 FQNNGV. The CDR3 nucleotides are TGTGCCAGCAGCTTAGTTGTTAGGGGGACGGGGTTCACAGATACGCAGTATTTT. This translates into CASSLVVRGTGFTDTQYF.

The count of this clone is one. This chain uses TRBV9 with TRBJ2-3; 11 nucleotides line up with TRBD2. This CDR3 region has 15 residues. CDR1 is SGDLS, CDR2 YYNGEE, per germline. After removal of 4 bases from V and 1 base from J, the junction contained 2 bases not matched to a gene. CDR3 sequence: CASSLLAGGTDTQYF. The CDR3 DNA reads TGTGCCAGCAGCCTACTAGCGGGAGGCACAGATACGCAGTATTTT.

This clone was seen only once. The genes are TRBV28 and TRBJ2-1, with D possibly being TRBD1 (6 bases). The CDR3 runs 11 residues. With 5 bases removed from V and 12 bases from J, the gap between germline ends came to 11 bases. Germline V gene data show CDR1 as MDHEN and CDR2 as SYDVKM. The CDR3 DNA sequence: TGTGCCAGCAGTCCCCGAGGGGGGCAGTTCTTC. Translated: CASSPRGGQFF.

This clone was found a few times. This chain connects TRBV28 to TRBJ1-3; 8 bases align to TRBD1. The CDR3 consists of 15 residues. CDR1 is MDHEN and CDR2 is SYDVKM in the germline V gene. The trim removed 2 bases at V and 7 bases at J, leaving 7 bases unmatched. This CDR3 reads CASSLGRTGRNTIYF. The CDR3, as DNA: TGTGCCAGCAGTTTAGGAAGGACAGGGAGGAACACCATATATTTT.

This clone has a handful of counts. This rearrangement joins TRBV4-3 to TRBJ1-2; 10 bases align to TRBD1. CDR3 length: 16 amino acids. CDR1 is LGHNA, CDR2 YSLEER, per germline. The junction had 11 bases not matched to a gene; V was cut back by 2 bases and J by 8 bases. CDR3 coding DNA: TGCGCCAGCAGCCAAACCCCCGGGACAGGGGCCAGGGGCTACACCTTC. It specifies CASSQTPGTGARGYTF.

The gene calls are TRBV6-1 and TRBJ1-5, with TRBD1 identical over 9 bases. Germline V gives CDR1 MNHNS, CDR2 SASEGT. V lost 8 bases and J lost 6; bases outside the gene matches: 11. There are 15 residues in the CDR3. Here the CDR3 reads CASARTGEKSQPQHF. The CDR3, as DNA: TGTGCCAGCGCGAGGACAGGGGAAAAGAGTCAGCCCCAGCATTTT.

The V and J genes are TRBV12-2 and TRBJ1-5. TRBV12-2 is a pseudogene. CDR3 length: 11 amino acids. CDR3 protein: CASRPGGPQHF. DNA for the CDR3: TGTGCAAGTCGCCCCGGGGGGCCCCAGCATTTT.

The genes are TRBV5-4 and TRBJ2-7, with D possibly matching TRBD1 (5 bases). V was pared by 1 base and J by 1 base, with 9 bases between. CDR1 is SGHNT and CDR2 is YYREEE in the germline V gene (reference sequence). The CDR3 runs 14 residues. The CDR3 bases are TGTGCCAGCAGCTTGACAGGACATTCCTACGAGCAGTACTTC. This encodes CASSLTGHSYEQYF. The variable domain in full, with the rest retrieved from reference TRBV5-4 and TRBJ2-7, is ETGVTQSPTHLIKTRGQQVTLRCSSQSGHNTVSWYQQALGQGPQFIFQYYREEENGRGNFPPRFSGLQFPNYSSELNVNALELDDSALYLCASSLTGHSYEQYFGPGTRLTVT.

The chain has TRBV5-1 and TRBJ2-1, with 7 bases identical to TRBD2. With V trimmed by 5 bases and J by 2 bases, 4 bases remained unmatched. The germline gives CDR1 SGHRS, CDR2 YFSETQ. The CDR3 contains 14 residues. The CDR3 nucleotides read TGCGCCAGCAGTTCCGGGACTACCTACAATGAGCAGTTCTTC. It yields the protein CASSSGTTYNEQFF. The entire variable domain, with the rest obtained from reference TRBV5-1 and TRBJ2-1, is as follows: KAGVTQTPRYLIKTRGQQVTLSCSPISGHRSVSWYQQTPGQGLQFLFEYFSETQRNKGNFPGRFSGRQFSNSRSEMNVSTLELGDSALYLCASSSGTTYNEQFFGPGTRLTVL.

The genes are TRBV9 and TRBJ1-3; 7 nucleotides match TRBD1. Germline assignment: CDR1 SGDLS and CDR2 YYNGEE. The length of the CDR3 is 15 residues. The trim removed 3 bases at V and 0 bases at J, leaving 3 bases unmatched. This CDR3 reads CASSADRTSGNTIYF. The CDR3 DNA reads TGTGCCAGCAGCGCGGACAGGACCTCTGGAAACACCATATATTTT.

By share of the sample, this clone is medium-sized. This chain links TRBV4-1 with TRBJ1-1; tentative D call: TRBD1 (6 bases). This CDR3 region has 15 residues. Germline CDR1 MGHRA, CDR2 YSYEKL. V was shortened by 4 bases and J by 11 bases, with 23 bases between the two germline ends. The CDR3 spells CASSPRETGTLGAFF. The CDR3, as DNA: TGCGCCAGCAGCCCCCGGGAAACAGGGACCCTGGGCGCTTTCTTT.